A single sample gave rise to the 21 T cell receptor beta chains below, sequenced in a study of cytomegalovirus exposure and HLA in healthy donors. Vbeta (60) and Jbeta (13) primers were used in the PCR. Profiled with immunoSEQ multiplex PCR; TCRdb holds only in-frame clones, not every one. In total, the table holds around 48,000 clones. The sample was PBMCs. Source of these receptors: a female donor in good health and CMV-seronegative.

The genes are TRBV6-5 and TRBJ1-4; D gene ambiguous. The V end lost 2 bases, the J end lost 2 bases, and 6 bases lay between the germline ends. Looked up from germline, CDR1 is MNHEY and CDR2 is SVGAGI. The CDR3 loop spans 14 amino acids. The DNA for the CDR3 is TGTGCCAGCAGTTACGAACGGACTAATGAAAAACTGTTTTTT. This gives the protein CASSYERTNEKLFF.

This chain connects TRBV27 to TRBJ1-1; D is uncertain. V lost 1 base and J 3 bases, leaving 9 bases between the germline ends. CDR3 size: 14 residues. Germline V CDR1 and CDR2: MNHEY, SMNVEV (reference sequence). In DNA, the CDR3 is TGTGCCAGCAGTTTATACCCAGAGGACACTGAAGCTTTCTTT. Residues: CASSLYPEDTEAFF.

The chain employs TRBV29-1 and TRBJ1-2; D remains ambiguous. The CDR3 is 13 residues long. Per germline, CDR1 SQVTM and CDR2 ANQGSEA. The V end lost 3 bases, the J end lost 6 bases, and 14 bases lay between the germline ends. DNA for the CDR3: TGCAGCGTTGAGAGGTTAGGTGATAATGGCTACACCTTC. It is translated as CSVERLGDNGYTF.

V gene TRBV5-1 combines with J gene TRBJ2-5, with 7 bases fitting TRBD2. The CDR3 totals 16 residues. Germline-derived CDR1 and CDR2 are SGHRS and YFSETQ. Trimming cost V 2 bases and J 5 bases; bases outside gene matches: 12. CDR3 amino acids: CASSFFGRASAETQYF. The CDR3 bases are TGCGCCAGCAGCTTTTTTGGGAGGGCCTCGGCGGAGACCCAGTACTTC.

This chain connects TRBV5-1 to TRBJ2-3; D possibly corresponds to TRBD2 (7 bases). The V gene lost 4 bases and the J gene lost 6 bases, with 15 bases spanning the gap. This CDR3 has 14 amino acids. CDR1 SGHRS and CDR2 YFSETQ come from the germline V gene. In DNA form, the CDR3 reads TGCGCCAGCAGCCCGGGGGGCGGCGGCGATACGCAGTATTTT. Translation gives CASSPGGGGDTQYF.

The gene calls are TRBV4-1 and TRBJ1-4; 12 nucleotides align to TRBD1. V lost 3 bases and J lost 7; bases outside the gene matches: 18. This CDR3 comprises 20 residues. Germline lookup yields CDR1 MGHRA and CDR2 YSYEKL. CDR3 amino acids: CASSQISSRGQGAGSEKLFF. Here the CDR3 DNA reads TGCGCCAGCAGCCAGATTTCGTCCAGGGGACAGGGGGCAGGAAGTGAAAAACTGTTTTTT.

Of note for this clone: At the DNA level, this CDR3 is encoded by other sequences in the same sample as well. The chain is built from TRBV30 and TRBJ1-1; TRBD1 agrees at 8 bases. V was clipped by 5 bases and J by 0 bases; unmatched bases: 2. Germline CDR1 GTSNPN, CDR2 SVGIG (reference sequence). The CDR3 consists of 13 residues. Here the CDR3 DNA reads TGTGCCTGGGACAGGGGTTTGAACACTGAAGCTTTCTTT. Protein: CAWDRGLNTEAFF.

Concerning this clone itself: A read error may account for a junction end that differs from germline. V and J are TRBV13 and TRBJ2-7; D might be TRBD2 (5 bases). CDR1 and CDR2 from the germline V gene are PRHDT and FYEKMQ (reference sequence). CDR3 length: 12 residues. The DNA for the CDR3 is TGTGCCAACAGCTTAGACGGGAACGAGCAGTACTTC. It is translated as CANSLDGNEQYF.

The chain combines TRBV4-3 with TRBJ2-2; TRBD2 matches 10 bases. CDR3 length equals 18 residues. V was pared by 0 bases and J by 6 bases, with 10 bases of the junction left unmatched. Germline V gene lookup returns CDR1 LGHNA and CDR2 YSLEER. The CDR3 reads CASSQDSGGSGQSGELFF. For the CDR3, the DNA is TGCGCCAGCAGCCAAGATAGCGGGGGGTCGGGGCAGTCCGGGGAGCTGTTTTTT.

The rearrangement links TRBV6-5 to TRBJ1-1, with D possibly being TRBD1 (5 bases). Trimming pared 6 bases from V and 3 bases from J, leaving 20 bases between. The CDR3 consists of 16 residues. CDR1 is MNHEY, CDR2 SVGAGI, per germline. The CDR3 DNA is TGTGCCAGCAGCTACCAGACAGCTCCCGAATACACTGAAGCTTTCTTT. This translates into CASSYQTAPEYTEAFF.

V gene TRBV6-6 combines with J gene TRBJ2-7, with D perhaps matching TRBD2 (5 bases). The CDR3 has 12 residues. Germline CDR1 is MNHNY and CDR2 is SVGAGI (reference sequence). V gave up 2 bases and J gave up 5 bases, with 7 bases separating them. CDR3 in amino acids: CASSYEGHEQYF. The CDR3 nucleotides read TGTGCCAGCAGTTACGAGGGCCACGAGCAGTACTTC.

The CDR3 DNA follows: TGCGCCAGCAGCCAAGGAGCAGGGGAGAACACTGAAGCTTTCTTT. Protein product: CASSQGAGENTEAFF. The chain links TRBV4-3 to TRBJ1-1, with a tentative D call TRBD1 (6 bases). V was clipped by 1 base and J by 1 base, with 10 bases between them. The CDR3 totals 15 residues. In germline, CDR1 is LGHNA, CDR2 YSLEER.

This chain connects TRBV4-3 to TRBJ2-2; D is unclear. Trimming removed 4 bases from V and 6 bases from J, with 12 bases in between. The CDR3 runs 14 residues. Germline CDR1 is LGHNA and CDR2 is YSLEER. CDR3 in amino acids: CASSPTSRAGELFF. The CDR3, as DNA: TGCGCCAGCAGCCCCACCTCTAGAGCCGGGGAGCTGTTTTTT.

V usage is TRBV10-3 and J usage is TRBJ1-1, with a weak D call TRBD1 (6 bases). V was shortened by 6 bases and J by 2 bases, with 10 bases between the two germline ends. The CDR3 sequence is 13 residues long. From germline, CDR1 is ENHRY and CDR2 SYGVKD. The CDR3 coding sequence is TGTGCCATCAGACGGACAGATAACACTGAAGCTTTCTTT. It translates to CAIRRTDNTEAFF.

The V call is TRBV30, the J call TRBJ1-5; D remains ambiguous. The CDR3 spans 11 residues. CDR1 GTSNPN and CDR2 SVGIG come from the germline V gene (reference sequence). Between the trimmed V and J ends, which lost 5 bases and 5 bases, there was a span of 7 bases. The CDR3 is CAWGRDQPQHF. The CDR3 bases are TGTGCCTGGGGCCGGGATCAGCCCCAGCATTTT.

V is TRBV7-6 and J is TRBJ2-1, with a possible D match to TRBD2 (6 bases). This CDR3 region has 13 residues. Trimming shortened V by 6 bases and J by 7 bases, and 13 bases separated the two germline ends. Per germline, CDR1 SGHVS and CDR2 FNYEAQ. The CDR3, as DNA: TGTGCCAGCAGTCATTCTAGCGCGAATGAGCAGTTCTTC. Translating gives CASSHSSANEQFF.

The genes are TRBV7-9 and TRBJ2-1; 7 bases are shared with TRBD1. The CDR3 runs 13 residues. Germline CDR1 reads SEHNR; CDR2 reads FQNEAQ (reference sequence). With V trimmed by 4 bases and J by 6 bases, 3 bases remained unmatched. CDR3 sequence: CASSSRTGNEQFF. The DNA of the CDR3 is TGTGCCAGCAGCTCCCGGACAGGCAATGAGCAGTTCTTC. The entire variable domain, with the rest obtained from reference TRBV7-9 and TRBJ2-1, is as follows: DTGVSQNPRHKITKRGQNVTFRCDPISEHNRLYWYRQTLGQGPEFLTYFQNEAQLEKSRLLSDRFSAERPKGSFSTLEIQRTEQGDSAMYLCASSSRTGNEQFFGPGTRLTVL.

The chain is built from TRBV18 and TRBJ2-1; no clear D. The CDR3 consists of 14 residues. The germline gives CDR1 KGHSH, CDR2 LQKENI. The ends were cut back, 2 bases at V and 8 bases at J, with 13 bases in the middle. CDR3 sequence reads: CASSPNTESYEQFF. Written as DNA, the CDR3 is TGTGCCAGCTCACCAAATACAGAAAGCTATGAGCAGTTCTTC.

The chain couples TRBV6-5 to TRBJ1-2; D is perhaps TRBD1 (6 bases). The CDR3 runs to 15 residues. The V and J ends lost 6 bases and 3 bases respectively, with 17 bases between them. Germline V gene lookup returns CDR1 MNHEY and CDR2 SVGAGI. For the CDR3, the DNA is TGTGCCAGCAGGCGGACAGTATCCGGTGACTATGGCTACACCTTC. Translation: CASRRTVSGDYGYTF.

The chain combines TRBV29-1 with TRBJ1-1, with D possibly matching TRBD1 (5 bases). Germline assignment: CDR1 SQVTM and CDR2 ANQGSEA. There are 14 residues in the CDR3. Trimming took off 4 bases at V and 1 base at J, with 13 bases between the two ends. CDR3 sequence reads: CSVGLGGGNTEAFF. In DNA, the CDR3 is TGCAGCGTTGGGTTGGGGGGTGGGAACACTGAAGCTTTCTTT. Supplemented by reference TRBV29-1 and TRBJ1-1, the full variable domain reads SAVISQKPSRDICQRGTSLTIQCQVDSQVTMMFWYRQQPGQSLTLIATANQGSEATYESGFVIDKFPISRPNLTFSTLTVSNMSPEDSSIYLCSVGLGGGNTEAFFGQGTRLTVV.

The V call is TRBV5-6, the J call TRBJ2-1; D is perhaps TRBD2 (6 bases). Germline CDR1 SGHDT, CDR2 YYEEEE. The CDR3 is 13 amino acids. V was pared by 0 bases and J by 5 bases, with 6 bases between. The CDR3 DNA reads TGTGCCAGCAGCTTGGGGGGGGACAATGAGCAGTTCTTC. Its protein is CASSLGGDNEQFF.